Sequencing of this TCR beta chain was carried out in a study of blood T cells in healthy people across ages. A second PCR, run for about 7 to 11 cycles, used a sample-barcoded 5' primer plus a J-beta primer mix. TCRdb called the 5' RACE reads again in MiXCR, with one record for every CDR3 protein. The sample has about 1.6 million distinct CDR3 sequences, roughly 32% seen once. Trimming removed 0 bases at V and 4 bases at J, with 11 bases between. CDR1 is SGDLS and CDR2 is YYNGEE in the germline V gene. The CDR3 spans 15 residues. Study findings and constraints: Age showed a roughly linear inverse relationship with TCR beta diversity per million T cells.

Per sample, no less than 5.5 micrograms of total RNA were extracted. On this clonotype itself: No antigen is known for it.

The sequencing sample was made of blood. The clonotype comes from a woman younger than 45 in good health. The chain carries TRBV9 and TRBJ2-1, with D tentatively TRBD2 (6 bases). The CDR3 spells CASSVGDSGYNEQFF. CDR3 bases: TGTGCCAGCAGCGTAGGGGATAGCGGTTACAATGAGCAGTTCTTC.